This T cell receptor beta chain was captured in a study of vaccination effects on CD4 cells after COVID-19. The authors isolated CD4+ T cells after about 10 days of culture. The protocol was immunoSEQ multiplex PCR, while the TCRdb copy is restricted to in-frame clones and leaves out a portion. The table includes over 45,000 clones, about 74% detected once. This clone was observed a handful of times. Its target is unknown. This clonotype was sampled from a human donor who received a COVID-19 vaccine. This material consisted of CD4+ T cells from PBMCs cultured without peptide, taken before COVID-19 vaccination.

CDR3 nucleotides: TGTGCCTGGAGTATCACAGCCAACAATGAGCAGTTCTTC. Protein product: CAWSITANNEQFF. This sequence joins TRBV30 and TRBJ2-1; D gene uncertain. This CDR3 contains 13 residues. CDR1 GTSNPN and CDR2 SVGIG come from the germline V gene (reference sequence). V was trimmed by 2 bases and J by 5 bases, leaving 10 bases between them.